The 31 T cell receptor beta chains below all came from one sample that was sequenced in a study of shared clonotypes between healthy human individuals (dated by TCRdb to about 2020). Library generation was performed with the immunoSEQ multiplex PCR assay. Held by TCRdb, this immuneACCESS table contains in-frame sequences only and omits some clones. Under half of the omission traces to an unresolved V gene where checked; the cause of the rest is unknown. The table for this sample lists about 2.2 million clones; 85% to 95% of them were counted only once. The ten largest clones take up around 1.7% of the sample. CD8 naive samples consisted of CD45RO-negative cells that were positively selected for CCR7, yielding a CD45RA+CCR7+ population without TemRA cells. Source material: naive CD8+ T cells from PBMCs. Explained via the paper, the cell subset or site label denotes: CD45RA+CCR7+. The receptors come from a young man in good health. Some clones in this sample may be carry-over from other donors' samples.

The gene calls are TRBV5-1 and TRBJ1-3, with D tentatively TRBD1 (5 bases). The CDR3 consists of 14 residues. Germline-derived CDR1 and CDR2 are SGHRS and YFSETQ. V lost 7 bases and J lost 0, with 11 bases in between. CDR3 nucleotides: TGCGCCAGCCAACAGGTCGGCTCTGGAAACACCATATATTTT. Amino acids: CASQQVGSGNTIYF.

The chain has TRBV7-3 and TRBJ2-3; D is possibly TRBD1 (5 bases). Per the germline V gene, CDR1 is SGHTA and CDR2 is FQGTGA. This CDR3 is 14 amino acids long. Deletions cut 5 bases from V and 2 bases from J, with 11 bases between. CDR3 protein: CASSPLDTTDTQYF. The CDR3 DNA sequence: TGTGCCAGCAGCCCCTTGGACACCACAGATACGCAGTATTTT.

This chain connects TRBV7-3 to TRBJ2-3; 14 bases map to TRBD2. Germline V lookup: CDR1 SGHTA, CDR2 FQGTGA. With V trimmed by 4 bases and J by 4 bases, 7 bases remained unmatched. The CDR3 runs to 17 residues. The chain's CDR3 is CASSSGLAGVEADTQYF. The CDR3 coding sequence is TGTGCCAGCAGCTCGGGACTAGCGGGAGTCGAGGCAGATACGCAGTATTTT.

V usage is TRBV7-9 and J usage is TRBJ1-2; no clear D gene. The CDR3 is 13 amino acids. The V gene's germline CDR1 is SEHNR and CDR2 FQNEAQ (reference sequence). V lost 4 bases to trimming and J lost 8 bases, with 14 bases between them. This CDR3 is CASSSSLGNGYTF. As DNA, the CDR3 is TGTGCCAGCAGCTCCAGTTTGGGAAACGGCTACACCTTC.

The CDR3 DNA sequence: TGTGCCAGCAGCCCTATAGCGGGGGCAACCTACGAGCAGTACTTC. Its protein is CASSPIAGATYEQYF. V is TRBV11-2 and J is TRBJ2-7; 9 bases are shared with TRBD2. Germline lookup yields CDR1 SGHAT and CDR2 FQNNGV. Trimming at V came to 5 bases and at J to 2 bases, leaving 7 bases not matched to a gene. The CDR3 runs 15 residues.

The chain combines TRBV9 with TRBJ2-7; D gene unclear. Germline loops: CDR1 SGDLS, CDR2 YYNGEE. This CDR3 contains 15 residues. V shed 2 bases and J shed 1 base, with 13 bases lying between them. CDR3 residues: CASSVDSPDSYEQYF. The DNA of the CDR3 is TGTGCCAGCAGCGTTGATAGTCCTGATTCCTACGAGCAGTACTTC.

This clone is a singleton in its sample. The chain couples TRBV7-9 to TRBJ2-7; possibly TRBD1 for D (7 bases). Trimming removed 5 bases from V and 1 base from J, with 18 bases in between. This CDR3 has 16 residues. CDR1 and CDR2 from the germline V gene are SEHNR and FQNEAQ (reference sequence). The CDR3 nucleotides are TGTGCCAGCAGCCCCCCTTCCCCAGGGGGGTCCTACGAGCAGTACTTC. It is translated as CASSPPSPGGSYEQYF.

This rearrangement joins TRBV7-2 to TRBJ2-4; TRBD1 agrees at 8 bases. The CDR3 spans 17 residues. CDR1 and CDR2 from the germline V gene are SGHTA and FQGNSA. The ends lost 5 bases at V and 0 bases at J; junction bases unmatched: 9. CDR3 region: CASSTGGTLLAKNIQYF. The CDR3 DNA reads as TGTGCCAGCAGCACAGGGGGGACACTTCTAGCCAAAAACATTCAGTACTTC.

The rearrangement uses TRBV28 and TRBJ1-4, with D perhaps TRBD1 (6 bases). Germline V CDR1 and CDR2: MDHEN, SYDVKM. V lost 5 bases and J 1 base, leaving 17 bases between the germline ends. The CDR3 extends over 17 amino acids. CDR3 nucleotide sequence: TGTGCCAGCAGTCCCCCGGGCAGGGGACTAACTAATGAAAAACTGTTTTTT. This encodes CASSPPGRGLTNEKLFF.

The rearrangement uses TRBV28 and TRBJ2-7; tentatively, D is TRBD1 (6 bases). CDR3 length: 15 residues. Germline-derived CDR1 and CDR2 are MDHEN and SYDVKM. Trimming took off 5 bases at V and 5 bases at J, with 19 bases between the two ends. The CDR3 loop is CASSPDRWAGDEQYF. CDR3 sequence (DNA): TGTGCCAGCAGTCCCGACCGGTGGGCAGGGGACGAGCAGTACTTC.

This clone appeared a few times. This chain links TRBV7-9 with TRBJ1-1, with D tentatively TRBD1 (6 bases). The CDR3 contains 17 residues. Germline values: CDR1 SEHNR, CDR2 FQNEAQ (reference sequence). With 5 bases removed from V and 2 bases from J, the gap between germline ends came to 21 bases. The CDR3 spells CASSLPRDIVRNTEAFF. CDR3 DNA: TGTGCCAGCAGCCTTCCACGGGACATAGTACGAAACACTGAAGCTTTCTTT.

The chain couples TRBV2 to TRBJ1-1, with 10 bases that match TRBD1. Germline lookup yields CDR1 SNHLY and CDR2 FYNNEI. The CDR3 extends over 17 amino acids. V was pared by 6 bases and J by 0 bases, with 10 bases of the junction left unmatched. CDR3 DNA sequence: TGTGCCAGCAGGGCAAGGGGACAGGGGTTCTTGAACACTGAAGCTTTCTTT. The encoded protein is CASRARGQGFLNTEAFF.

This chain links TRBV29-1 with TRBJ2-5; 7 bases agree with TRBD1. CDR1 is SQVTM and CDR2 is ANQGSEA in the germline V gene. Losses at the gene ends were 7 bases for V and 10 bases for J; bases not matched to a gene: 15. The CDR3 has 13 residues. As DNA, the CDR3 is TGCAGCGGCCGAATCGGGGCTCACAGGGGCCAGTACTTC. This translates into CSGRIGAHRGQYF.

The chain combines TRBV6-5 with TRBJ2-1; D gene unclear. The CDR3 runs 13 residues. Per the germline V gene, CDR1 is MNHEY and CDR2 is SVGAGI. Deletions cut 0 bases from V and 5 bases from J, with 5 bases between. The CDR3 DNA follows: TGTGCCAGCAGTTACTCGAAACACAATGAGCAGTTCTTC. Its protein is CASSYSKHNEQFF.

The rearrangement uses TRBV6-5 and TRBJ1-6; D gene ambiguous. The CDR3 totals 13 residues. In germline, CDR1 is MNHEY, CDR2 SVGAGI. V was clipped by 8 bases and J by 5 bases, with 10 bases between them. The CDR3 region is CASPSRHNSPLHF. The CDR3 region has the DNA TGTGCCAGCCCCAGCAGGCATAATTCACCCCTCCACTTT.

The chain employs TRBV4-1 and TRBJ2-7, with 8 bases matching TRBD2. From germline, CDR1 is MGHRA and CDR2 YSYEKL. V trimming: 4 bases; J trimming: 6 bases; junction bases outside the gene matches: 11. This CDR3 is 15 amino acids long. CDR3 residues: CASSLRREGNGEQYF. CDR3 bases: TGCGCCAGCAGCCTTCGACGGGAGGGGAATGGCGAGCAGTACTTC.

This clone was seen a single time. This rearrangement joins TRBV11-3 to TRBJ2-3; D is possibly TRBD1 or TRBD2 (5 bases each). Germline V lookup: CDR1 SGHNT, CDR2 YENEEA. The CDR3 is 16 residues long. The V gene lost 2 bases and the J gene lost 0 bases, with 12 bases spanning the gap. The CDR3 region is CASSLTGTASTDTQYF. For the CDR3, the DNA is TGTGCCAGCAGCTTAACCGGGACGGCTAGCACAGATACGCAGTATTTT.

This clone was seen only once. The genes are TRBV6-4 and TRBJ1-5, with no clear D. V was shortened by 4 bases and J by 4 bases, with 8 bases between the two germline ends. The CDR3 sequence is 13 residues long. CDR1 and CDR2 (germline): MRHNA, SNTAGT. The DNA of the CDR3 is TGTGCCAGCAGTGGCGGACCAAATCAGCCCCAGCATTTT. Protein product: CASSGGPNQPQHF.

This chain uses TRBV9 with TRBJ2-7; 10 bases match TRBD2. The V gene's germline CDR1 is SGDLS and CDR2 YYNGEE. The trim removed 3 bases at V and 2 bases at J, leaving 5 bases unmatched. The CDR3 is 15 residues long. The CDR3 loop reads CASSASGSYPYEQYF. The CDR3 DNA reads as TGTGCCAGCAGCGCTAGCGGGAGTTACCCCTACGAGCAGTACTTC.

The chain joins TRBV4-3 to TRBJ1-1; D is perhaps TRBD1 (5 bases). Trimming stripped 1 base from V and 0 bases from J, with 18 bases between. The V gene's germline CDR1 is LGHNA and CDR2 YSLEER. This CDR3 has 18 amino acids. CDR3 coding DNA: TGCGCCAGCAGCCAAGGGGAACGGGACGGAGGCGTGAACACTGAAGCTTTCTTT. Amino acid sequence: CASSQGERDGGVNTEAFF.

V and J are TRBV13 and TRBJ2-6; no clear D. The V end was cut by 5 bases, the J end by 0 bases, with 11 bases between. Germline CDR1 PRHDT, CDR2 FYEKMQ (reference sequence). The CDR3 covers 16 residues. The CDR3 nucleotides are TGTGCCAGCAGCATGAACAGATACTCTGGGGCCAACGTCCTGACTTTC. Amino acid sequence: CASSMNRYSGANVLTF.

CDR3 region: CASSLGRDRGYNEQFF. CDR3 in DNA: TGTGCCAGCAGCTTAGGGCGGGACAGGGGTTACAATGAGCAGTTCTTC. The chain uses TRBV7-9 and TRBJ2-1; the match to TRBD1 covers 10 bases. This CDR3 is 16 amino acids long. Germline CDR1 reads SEHNR; CDR2 reads FQNEAQ (reference sequence). V lost 1 base and J lost 4; bases outside the gene matches: 4.

The J gene is TRBJ1-5, the V gene TRBV15; D possibly corresponds to TRBD1 (5 bases). Germline CDR1 and CDR2: LNHNV and YYDKDF (reference sequence). The CDR3 sequence is 18 residues long. Trimming took 0 bases from V and 4 from J, leaving 19 bases between them. This chain's CDR3 is CATSREFPRDRHNQPQHF. Here the CDR3 DNA reads TGTGCCACCAGCAGAGAGTTCCCACGGGACCGCCATAATCAGCCCCAGCATTTT.

The rearrangement links TRBV9 to TRBJ2-1, with 8 bases aligning to TRBD1. The V gene's germline CDR1 is SGDLS and CDR2 YYNGEE. This CDR3 is built from 14 residues. V dropped 3 bases and J dropped 5; count of bases not matched to a gene: 4. CDR3: CASSAEDRDNEQFF. The CDR3 nucleotides are TGTGCCAGCAGCGCCGAGGACAGGGACAATGAGCAGTTCTTC.

The DNA of the CDR3 is TGTGCCAGCAGCGAACAGGGGGCGCCCGTTTATGGCTACACCTTC. It yields the protein CASSEQGAPVYGYTF. The chain uses TRBV9 and TRBJ1-2; TRBD1 agrees at 9 bases. Germline V gives CDR1 SGDLS, CDR2 YYNGEE. This CDR3 has 15 amino acids. J was trimmed by 5 bases and V by 3 bases; bases with no gene match: 8. Using reference TRBV9 and TRBJ1-2 for the parts outside the CDR3, the full variable domain is DSGVTQTPKHLITATGQRVTLRCSPRSGDLSVYWYQQSLDQGLQFLIQYYNGEERAKGNILERFSAQQFPDLHSELNLSSLELGDSALYFCASSEQGAPVYGYTFGSGTRLTVV.

The V gene is TRBV5-6, the J gene TRBJ1-2; D might be TRBD1 (5 bases). CDR3 length: 14 amino acids. V lost 4 bases, J lost 5 bases, and 15 bases lay in between. Germline V gives CDR1 SGHDT, CDR2 YYEEEE. The CDR3 is CASSHRDGIYGYTF. CDR3 nucleotide sequence: TGTGCCAGCAGCCACCGGGACGGCATTTATGGCTACACCTTC.

The chain has TRBV28 and TRBJ2-5; D possibly corresponds to TRBD2 (6 bases). CDR1 is MDHEN, CDR2 SYDVKM, per germline. The CDR3 consists of 14 residues. Trimming took off 2 bases at V and 1 base at J, with 8 bases between the two ends. CDR3 region: CASSLGTPQETQYF. DNA of the CDR3: TGTGCCAGCAGTTTAGGGACTCCCCAAGAGACCCAGTACTTC.

CDR3: CASSLADQPHAEAFF. The CDR3 DNA sequence: TGTGCCAGCAGCTTAGCGGACCAACCCCACGCTGAAGCTTTCTTT. V gene TRBV7-9 combines with J gene TRBJ1-1; D not certain. The germline gives CDR1 SEHNR, CDR2 FQNEAQ (reference sequence). The CDR3 totals 15 residues. V was pared by 0 bases and J by 6 bases, with 14 bases between.

The chain carries TRBV2 and TRBJ2-3; 10 nucleotides match TRBD2. After removal of 4 bases from V and 1 base from J, the junction contained 5 bases not matched to a gene. The CDR3 length is 16 residues. The germline gives CDR1 SNHLY, CDR2 FYNNEI. The CDR3 is CASSGGLAERTDTQYF. CDR3 nucleotide sequence: TGTGCCAGCAGTGGAGGACTAGCGGAACGCACAGATACGCAGTATTTT.

The chain carries TRBV12-1 and TRBJ2-7. TRBV12-1 represents a pseudogene. The CDR3 is made up of 17 amino acids. The CDR3 sequence is CASSFPVTGPIPSEQYF. CDR3 in DNA: TGTGCCAGCAGCTTTCCCGTAACGGGCCCTATCCCCTCAGAGCAGTACTTC.

The chain recombines TRBV5-1 with TRBJ1-2; TRBD1 might be the D (6 bases). There are 15 residues in the CDR3. Between the trimmed V and J ends, which lost 6 bases and 8 bases, there was a span of 23 bases. The V gene's germline CDR1 is SGHRS and CDR2 YFSETQ. The CDR3 region is CASKLAIDRTEGYTF. CDR3 nucleotides: TGCGCCAGCAAACTGGCCATTGACAGGACGGAAGGCTACACCTTC.